The subject of this entry is one T cell receptor beta chain. This entry comes from a study of technical replicates of blood from several donors. Clones were read by immunoSEQ multiplex PCR, and TCRdb kept only the in-frame ones, dropping some. The data hold more than 70,000 clones, with 95% to 97% observed a single time. Germline V gene sequence: CDR1 DFQATT, CDR2 SNEGSKA (reference sequence). The trim removed 7 bases at V and 3 bases at J, leaving 3 bases unmatched. The CDR3 loop spans 11 amino acids. The V call is TRBV20-1, the J call TRBJ2-7; 7 bases fit TRBD2. The sequence derives from a human donor in good health. Material: T cells isolated from PBMCs. The CDR3 reads CSEERDYEQYF. For the CDR3, the DNA is TGCAGTGAGGAGCGGGACTACGAGCAGTACTTC.